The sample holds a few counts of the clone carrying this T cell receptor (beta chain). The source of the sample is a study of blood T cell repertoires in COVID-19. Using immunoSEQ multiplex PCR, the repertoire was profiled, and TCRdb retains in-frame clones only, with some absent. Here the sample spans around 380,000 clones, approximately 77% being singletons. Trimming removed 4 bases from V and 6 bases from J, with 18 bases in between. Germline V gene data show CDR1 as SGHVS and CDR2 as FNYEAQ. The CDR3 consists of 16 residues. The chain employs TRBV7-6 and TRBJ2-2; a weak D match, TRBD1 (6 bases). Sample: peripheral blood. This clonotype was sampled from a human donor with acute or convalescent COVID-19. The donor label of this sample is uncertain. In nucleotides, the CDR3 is TGTGCCAGCAGCTCACAGGGAAGGGGGTTCGCCGGGGAGCTGTTTTTT. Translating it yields CASSSQGRGFAGELFF.